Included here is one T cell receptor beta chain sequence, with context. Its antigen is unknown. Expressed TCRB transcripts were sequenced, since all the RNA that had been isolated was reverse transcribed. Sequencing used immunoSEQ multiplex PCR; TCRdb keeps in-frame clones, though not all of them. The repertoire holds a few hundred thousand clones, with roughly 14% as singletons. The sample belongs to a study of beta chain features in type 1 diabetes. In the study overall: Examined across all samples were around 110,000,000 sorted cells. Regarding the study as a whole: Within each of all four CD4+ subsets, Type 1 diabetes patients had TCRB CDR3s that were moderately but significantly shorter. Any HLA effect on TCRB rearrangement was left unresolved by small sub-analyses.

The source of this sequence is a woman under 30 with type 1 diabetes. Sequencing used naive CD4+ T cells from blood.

The CDR3 DNA reads as TGCGCCAGCAGCCAAGGGCCGGGAGGTTTCACAGAGACCCAGTACTTC. Translating gives CASSQGPGGFTETQYF. V and J are TRBV4-1 and TRBJ2-5, with 7 nucleotides matching TRBD2. The CDR3 runs 16 residues. The J segment lost 4 bases and the V segment lost 1 base, leaving 9 bases of the junction unmatched. Germline CDR1 and CDR2: MGHRA and YSYEKL.